These T cell receptor beta chains were read from a single sample in a study of identifying expanded T cells in peripheral blood. The data were produced by immunoSEQ multiplex PCR, yet TCRdb's version contains in-frame clones alone and is incomplete. Among 75,000 to 90,000 clones listed, roughly 90% were seen once. Sequencing was performed on blood. These TCRs come from a person between 18 and 69 years old in good health. CDR3s include the opening cysteine and the closing phenylalanine or tryptophan.

TRBJ1-1	TRBV7-9	CASSSWTGTNTEAFF
TRBJ1-1	TRBV30	CAWNMAPLNTEAFF
TRBJ1-5	TRBV19	CASSISNRGDNQPQHF
TRBJ1-5	TRBV6-6	CASSYKGYNSNQPQHF
TRBJ1-1	TRBV5-1	CASTPAKSGGAEAFF
TRBJ2-5	TRBV7-2	CASSFGETQYF
TRBJ1-2	TRBV29-1	CSVHTGGFGYGYTF
TRBJ2-7	TRBV5-1	CASSLADGVSEQYF
TRBJ1-1	TRBV6-6	CASSYSMGGVAEAFF
TRBJ1-4	TRBV18	CASSPRRAGGNEKLFF
TRBJ2-3	TRBV5-1	CASSPRLAEPTDTQYF
TRBJ1-2	TRBV5-1	CASSFDPNYGYTF
TRBJ1-5	TRBV7-2	CASSTERNQPQHF
TRBJ1-5	TRBV19	CASSRREGLGQPQHF
TRBJ2-1	TRBV9	CASSAQGFRGNEQFF
TRBJ2-3	TRBV7-2	CASSTRRGWESDTQYF
TRBJ1-5	TRBV6-4	CASSDSEDAGGPQHF
TRBJ1-5	TRBV19	CASSMGLGRYSNQPQHF
TRBJ2-2	TRBV4-1	CASSQGPTSGDNTGELFF
TRBJ1-5	TRBV9	CASSPSGNGNQPQHF
TRBJ1-2	TRBV30	CAWSRGGQGFYGYTF
TRBJ2-7	TRBV27	CASSLVGGGWNEQYF
TRBJ2-2	TRBV28	CASSLGTGGTGELFF
TRBJ1-4	TRBV2	CASRWNSGEKLFF
TRBJ1-2	TRBV18	CASSQTGQGEAYGYTF
TRBJ1-2	TRBV7-9	CASSLGGWGQGLDYGYTF
TRBJ2-2	TRBV18	CASSPGTHTGELFF
TRBJ1-1	TRBV15	CATSTQRDTEAFF
TRBJ1-1	TRBV6-4	CASSATGRTEAFF
TRBJ2-3	TRBV29-1	CSVERRRGDTQYF
TRBJ2-5	TRBV30	CAWSTGVGAQETQYF